This entry concerns a single T cell receptor (beta chain). As yet, its antigen is unknown. Produced via immunoSEQ multiplex PCR; TCRdb's table is partial and in-frame only. The data contain 5,000 to 6,000 clones, roughly 87% of them singletons. Trimming shortened V by 5 bases and J by 3 bases, and 7 bases separated the two germline ends. The CDR3 runs to 12 residues. Germline lookup yields CDR1 LNHDA and CDR2 SQIVND (reference sequence). The data belong to a study of hypomethylating agent response in myelodysplastic syndrome. Study-level results: After treatment, novel clonotypes emerged more in responders, contracted ones more in non-responders.

Sequences were derived from bone marrow, sampled before or after starting hypomethylating agent treatment for myelodysplastic syndrome (not recorded which). The sequence was collected from a human donor with myelodysplastic syndrome. The gene calls are TRBV19 and TRBJ1-2; D remains unclear. CDR3 loop: CASSFGDYGYTF. Here the CDR3 DNA reads TGTGCCAGTAGTTTCGGGGACTATGGCTACACCTTC. Supplemented by reference TRBV19 and TRBJ1-2, the full variable domain reads DGGITQSPKYLFRKEGQNVTLSCEQNLNHDAMYWYRQDPGQGLRLIYYSQIVNDFQKGDIAEGYSVSREKKESFPLTVTSAQKNPTAFYLCASSFGDYGYTFGSGTRLTVV.